The sequence of this T cell receptor beta chain was determined in a study of T cell changes during pregnancy in multiple sclerosis. Clones were sequenced by immunoSEQ multiplex PCR, and TCRdb holds only the in-frame ones, with some missing. In the table there are approximately 110,000 clones, roughly nine tenths of which are singletons. Germline lookup yields CDR1 MNHEY and CDR2 SVGAGI. The CDR3 consists of 14 residues. J was trimmed by 2 bases and V by 5 bases; bases with no gene match: 6. The sample in question was peripheral blood, obtained after pregnancy. This sequence was found in a female donor with multiple sclerosis, enrolled in a pregnancy study. The rearrangement uses TRBV6-5 and TRBJ2-7, with 7 bases matching TRBD2. The CDR3 spells CASSRASGTYEQYF. In nucleotides, the CDR3 is TGTGCCAGCAGTAGGGCTAGCGGAACCTACGAGCAGTACTTC.